This is a list of T cell receptor beta chains from one sample in a study of T cell changes during pregnancy in multiple sclerosis. Generated by immunoSEQ multiplex PCR, the TCRdb table keeps only in-frame clones and is missing some. The repertoire holds fewer than 50,000 clones, with roughly 94% as singletons. The sequenced sample was CD4+ T cells from peripheral blood mononuclear cells, obtained in the third trimester of pregnancy. The source is a female donor with multiple sclerosis, enrolled in a pregnancy study. Both conserved end residues are part of each CDR3. The D gene is left open where the match is weak. Expanded clones are given a class, and other clones once, few, many or no size at all.

CDR3 protein: CSVAGQGLAEAFF
CDR3 DNA: TGCAGCGTTGCCGGACAGGGGTTGGCTGAAGCTTTCTTT
J gene: TRBJ1-1
V gene: TRBV29-1
clone size: .
D gene: TRBD1

CDR3 protein: CASNPGQGAARGEAFF
CDR3 DNA: TGTGCCAGCAATCCGGGACAGGGGGCTGCTCGGGGCGAAGCTTTCTTT
J gene: TRBJ1-1
V gene: TRBV28
clone size: .
D gene: TRBD1

CDR3 protein: CASSRLSGTSGAAYEQYF
CDR3 DNA: TGTGCCAGCTCACGACTTTCCGGGACTAGCGGGGCTGCCTACGAGCAGTACTTC
J gene: TRBJ2-7
V gene: TRBV18
clone size: .
D gene: TRBD2

CDR3 protein: CASSQVNQGEQFF
CDR3 DNA: TGCGCCAGCAGCCAAGTCAACCAGGGGGAGCAGTTCTTC
J gene: TRBJ2-1
V gene: TRBV4-1
clone size: .
D gene: .

CDR3 protein: CASSLAAGENEQFF
CDR3 DNA: TGCGCCAGCAGCTTGGCAGCGGGAGAGAATGAGCAGTTCTTC
J gene: TRBJ2-1
V gene: TRBV5-1
clone size: .
D gene: TRBD2

CDR3 protein: CASSSYRVLGNQPQHF
CDR3 DNA: TGTGCCAGCAGTTCCTACAGGGTTTTGGGCAATCAGCCCCAGCATTTT
J gene: TRBJ1-5
V gene: TRBV6-5
clone size: .
D gene: .

CDR3 protein: CASSTRQGQETQYF
CDR3 DNA: TGTGCCAGCAGCACGAGACAGGGACAAGAGACCCAGTACTTC
J gene: TRBJ2-5
V gene: TRBV7-8
clone size: .
D gene: TRBD1

CDR3 protein: CASSFLRLAGGGPTDTQYF
CDR3 DNA: TGTGCCAGCAGCTTCCTTCGACTAGCGGGAGGGGGCCCCACAGATACGCAGTATTTT
J gene: TRBJ2-3
V gene: TRBV7-2
clone size: .
D gene: TRBD2

CDR3 protein: CASSPLATETQYF
CDR3 DNA: TGCGCCAGCAGTCCCCTAGCGACGGAGACCCAGTACTTC
J gene: TRBJ2-5
V gene: TRBV5-1
clone size: .
D gene: .

CDR3 protein: CASSVGQGVGGTEAFF
CDR3 DNA: TGTGCCAGCAGCGTTGGACAGGGGGTGGGGGGGACTGAAGCTTTCTTT
J gene: TRBJ1-1
V gene: TRBV9
clone size: .
D gene: TRBD1

CDR3 protein: CASSIQGATGNTIYF
CDR3 DNA: TGTGCCAGCAGCATTCAGGGCGCCACGGGAAACACCATATATTTT
J gene: TRBJ1-3
V gene: TRBV5-5
clone size: few
D gene: .

CDR3 protein: CASRTENEQYF
CDR3 DNA: TGTGCCAGCCGGACAGAAAACGAGCAGTACTTC
J gene: TRBJ2-7
V gene: TRBV2
clone size: .
D gene: .

CDR3 protein: CASSQGQGAMIAFF
CDR3 DNA: TGCGCCAGCAGCCAGGGACAGGGGGCCATGATAGCTTTCTTT
J gene: TRBJ1-1
V gene: TRBV4-1
clone size: .
D gene: TRBD1

CDR3 protein: CASRRQTENTEAFF
CDR3 DNA: TGTGCCAGCAGACGGCAGACAGAGAACACTGAAGCTTTCTTT
J gene: TRBJ1-1
V gene: TRBV27
clone size: .
D gene: .

CDR3 protein: CSVDGWQGHNEQFF
CDR3 DNA: TGCAGCGTTGATGGCTGGCAGGGCCACAATGAGCAGTTCTTC
J gene: TRBJ2-1
V gene: TRBV29-1
clone size: .
D gene: .

CDR3 protein: CASSLHRIDQPQHF
CDR3 DNA: TGTGCCAGCAGCTTGCACAGGATAGATCAGCCCCAGCATTTT
J gene: TRBJ1-5
V gene: TRBV5-5
clone size: .
D gene: .

CDR3 protein: CASSGQGARYGYTF
CDR3 DNA: TGTGCCAGCAGCGGACAGGGGGCAAGGTATGGCTACACCTTC
J gene: TRBJ1-2
V gene: TRBV9
clone size: .
D gene: TRBD1

CDR3 protein: CASSSDSGANVLTF
CDR3 DNA: TGTGCCAGTAGTAGCGACTCTGGGGCCAACGTCCTGACTTTC
J gene: TRBJ2-6
V gene: TRBV19
clone size: once
D gene: .

CDR3 protein: CASRYEGGTDTQYF
CDR3 DNA: TGTGCCAGTAGGTACGAGGGGGGCACAGATACGCAGTATTTT
J gene: TRBJ2-3
V gene: TRBV19
clone size: .
D gene: .

CDR3 protein: CASSTSPTGTEAFF
CDR3 DNA: TGTGCCAGCTCCACGTCCCCCACGGGGACTGAAGCTTTCTTT
J gene: TRBJ1-1
V gene: TRBV18
clone size: .
D gene: .

CDR3 protein: CASSPEDHGNQPQHF
CDR3 DNA: TGTGCCAGCTCACCTGAGGATCACGGCAATCAGCCCCAGCATTTT
J gene: TRBJ1-5
V gene: TRBV18
clone size: .
D gene: .

CDR3 protein: CAISESMGQRMSPLHF
CDR3 DNA: TGTGCCATCAGTGAGTCGATGGGACAGAGAATGTCACCCCTCCACTTT
J gene: TRBJ1-6
V gene: TRBV10-3
clone size: .
D gene: TRBD1

CDR3 protein: CASSPQGAFNNEQFF
CDR3 DNA: TGTGCCAGCTCACCACAGGGGGCCTTTAACAATGAGCAGTTCTTC
J gene: TRBJ2-1
V gene: TRBV18
clone size: .
D gene: TRBD1

CDR3 protein: CASSVRTGSSYNEQFF
CDR3 DNA: TGTGCCAGCAGCGTACGGACAGGGTCCTCCTACAATGAGCAGTTCTTC
J gene: TRBJ2-1
V gene: TRBV7-2
clone size: .
D gene: TRBD1

CDR3 protein: CASSPGGYGYTF
CDR3 DNA: TGTGCCAGCAGCCCCGGGGGGTATGGCTACACCTTC
J gene: TRBJ1-2
V gene: TRBV27
clone size: .
D gene: .

CDR3 protein: CASSVDSARVDYGYTF
CDR3 DNA: TGTGCCAGCAGCGTCGACTCAGCCAGGGTTGACTATGGCTACACCTTC
J gene: TRBJ1-2
V gene: TRBV9
clone size: .
D gene: .

CDR3 protein: CASGQGALTGELFF
CDR3 DNA: TGTGCCAGCGGACAGGGGGCGCTTACCGGGGAGCTGTTTTTT
J gene: TRBJ2-2
V gene: TRBV2
clone size: once
D gene: TRBD1

CDR3 protein: CASRAAERTYQETQYF
CDR3 DNA: TGTGCCAGCAGAGCCGCCGAAAGAACGTACCAAGAGACCCAGTACTTC
J gene: TRBJ2-5
V gene: TRBV2
clone size: .
D gene: .

CDR3 protein: CASSLATGVEKIPLHF
CDR3 DNA: TGTGCCAGCAGCCTAGCCACAGGGGTGGAGAAGATCCCCCTCCACTTT
J gene: TRBJ1-6
V gene: TRBV28
clone size: .
D gene: TRBD1